One T cell receptor beta chain is described in this entry. No antigen is known for it. Germline V gives CDR1 MDHEN, CDR2 SYDVKM. This CDR3 is 16 amino acids long. The ends lost 6 bases at V and 7 bases at J; junction bases unmatched: 14. The entry originates in a study of cytomegalovirus exposure and HLA in healthy donors. The PCR ran on 60 Vbeta and 13 Jbeta primers. Libraries were prepared by immunoSEQ multiplex PCR; TCRdb keeps only in-frame clonotypes and omits some of them. Of tens of thousands of clones listed, around 80% were seen once; the top ten hold about 3.1%. Study results and caveats: In a later analysis, at a false discovery rate of 0.05, roughly 17,000 TCR beta sequences matched HLA alleles. In an earlier analysis, productive rearrangement rates for most beta V segments clustered near 87% or 30%. Across donors, sequencing depth was assumed by presence/absence analyses to be roughly uniform.

The source is a man between 45 and 60 years old in good health and CMV-seronegative. V is TRBV28 and J is TRBJ2-1, with 8 bases lining up with TRBD1. Sequencing was performed on PBMCs. The CDR3 spells CASSQFRDRLSNEQFF. Here the CDR3 DNA reads TGTGCCAGCAGCCAATTCCGGGACAGGCTGAGTAATGAGCAGTTCTTC.